These T cell receptor beta chains were read from a single sample in a study of a mutant IDH1 vaccine in newly diagnosed glioma. Some clones are missing from TCRdb's copy, which holds only in-frame ones; the method was immunoSEQ multiplex PCR. The sample consists of about 98,000 clones, about 90% of them appearing once. This specimen was PBMCs, taken from a glioma patient treated with radiotherapy, temozolomide or both. These receptors were collected from a woman aged 45 to 65 with glioma. CDR3s include the opening cysteine and the closing phenylalanine or tryptophan. D genes are given only for firm matches. The size of a clone is reported for some rows only, either as once, few or many, or as a class for expanded clones.

D,J,V,size,DNA,CDR3
TRBD1,TRBJ2-1,TRBV5-1,NA,TGCGCCAGCAGCTTGGCCCGACAGGGGGGACCTCAAGATGAGCAGTTCTTC,CASSLARQGGPQDEQFF
NA,TRBJ1-2,TRBV9,NA,TGTGCCAGCAGGTCGGACAGAGATGGCTACACCTTC,CASRSDRDGYTF
TRBD2,TRBJ2-1,TRBV7-2,NA,TGTGCCAGCAGCTTAGGGGGTGGGAGGGGTACCTACAATGAGCAGTTCTTC,CASSLGGGRGTYNEQFF
NA,TRBJ1-5,TRBV4-1,NA,TGCGCCAGCAGCCCCTTCCGGAGTAGCAATCAGCCCCAGCATTTT,CASSPFRSSNQPQHF
TRBD1,TRBJ1-5,TRBV7-2,NA,TGTGCCAGCAGCTTAATCAGGGGGCATCAGCCCCAGCATTTT,CASSLIRGHQPQHF
TRBD2,TRBJ2-1,TRBV11-2,NA,TGTGCCAGCAGCGTAAGCGGGAGTCCCCACAATGAGCAGTTCTTC,CASSVSGSPHNEQFF
NA,TRBJ1-1,TRBV6-6,NA,TGTGCCAGCAGTTACACGAACACTGAAGCTTTCTTT,CASSYTNTEAFF
NA,TRBJ2-1,TRBV19,NA,TGTGCCAGTAGTCCCCCCGGCAATGAGCAGTTCTTC,CASSPPGNEQFF
NA,TRBJ2-2,TRBV2,NA,TGTGCCAGCAGTGGGTGGACAGTTAAGCCCGGGGAGCTGTTTTTT,CASSGWTVKPGELFF
NA,TRBJ1-5,TRBV19,NA,TGTGCCAGTAGTTCCCTGTATGGTAATCAGCCCCAGCATTTT,CASSSLYGNQPQHF
NA,TRBJ1-1,TRBV4-1,NA,TGCGCCAGCAGAGATCAGGAGGCTGAAGCTTTCTTT,CASRDQEAEAFF
TRBD2,TRBJ2-7,TRBV4-2,NA,TGTGCCAGCAGCCAAGAAAAGGAGCGGGAGGACTACGAGCAGTACTTC,CASSQEKEREDYEQYF
NA,TRBJ1-1,TRBV7-9,few,TGTGCCAGCAGCTCCTTGGACAAGGCTCCCCTTGAAGCTTTCTTT,CASSSLDKAPLEAFF
NA,TRBJ2-6,TRBV28,NA,TGTGCCAGCAGTCGAACAGGGACCTCTGGGGCCAACGTCCTGACTTTC,CASSRTGTSGANVLTF
TRBD2,TRBJ2-7,TRBV5-1,NA,TGCGCCAGCATGGGACTAGCGGACTCCTACGAGCAGTACTTC,CASMGLADSYEQYF
NA,TRBJ2-7,TRBV6-6,once,TGTGCCAGCAGTGGACGTCCAGGCGAGCAGTACTTC,CASSGRPGEQYF
NA,TRBJ2-7,TRBV5-5,NA,TGTGCCAGCAGCTTGGGGCTTGGCGAGCAGTACTTC,CASSLGLGEQYF
NA,TRBJ2-5,TRBV28,NA,TGTGCCAGCAGTCCTCCCCCCCGTTATAAGACCCAGTACTTC,CASSPPPRYKTQYF
NA,TRBJ2-5,TRBV28,NA,TGTGCCAGCAGGGGGGCAGTGACCCAGTACTTC,CASRGAVTQYF
NA,TRBJ2-3,TRBV29-1,once,TGCAGCGTTGAACCCGGGACCCCAAAGGTAGATACGCAGTATTTT,CSVEPGTPKVDTQYF
NA,TRBJ2-1,TRBV18,NA,TGTGCCAGCTCACCAGACAAAGGGGAAAGTGGGTCCAATGAGCAGTTCTTC,CASSPDKGESGSNEQFF
NA,TRBJ2-1,TRBV9,NA,TGTGCCAGCAGCGTGGCCGGACTCTACTACAATGAGCAGTTCTTC,CASSVAGLYYNEQFF
NA,TRBJ1-1,TRBV28,NA,TGTGCCAGCAGTCTCCGGACGAACACTGAAGCTTTCTTT,CASSLRTNTEAFF
NA,TRBJ1-5,TRBV2,NA,TGTGCCAGCAGCGGGACAAGTCAGCCCCAGCATTTT,CASSGTSQPQHF
NA,TRBJ1-2,TRBV19,NA,TGTGCCAGTAGTATCCCAGGATTGGGTGGCTACACCTTC,CASSIPGLGGYTF
NA,TRBJ2-2,TRBV10-3,NA,TGTGCCACTGCTGGACAGTACACCGGGGAGCTGTTTTTT,CATAGQYTGELFF
NA,TRBJ1-1,TRBV15,NA,TGTGCCACCAGCAGACCTTACAGGGACGTTGGGTACACTGAAGCTTTCTTT,CATSRPYRDVGYTEAFF
TRBD1,TRBJ1-2,TRBV27,NA,TGTGCCAGCAGTTTCAGGGGGCTTCGTGGCTACACCTTC,CASSFRGLRGYTF
NA,TRBJ2-7,TRBV18,NA,TGTGCCAGCTCACCACGACTGATCTACGAGCAGTACTTC,CASSPRLIYEQYF